The source of this T cell receptor beta chain is a study of blood T cell repertoires in COVID-19 (dated by TCRdb to 2018 to 2020). Study-wide context: Samples from collaborators originated in the United States, Italy and Spain and spanned both the acute and convalescent phases of COVID-19. The prospective study material was composed of cDNA or gDNA derived from T cells, B-cell-depleted T cells, or PBMCs. Samples came from the ongoing ImmuneRACE study (first 160 participants) plus 1,254 subjects from 6 global collaborators. Where available, HLA class I and class II types were obtained from metadata supplied by the sample provider rather than from assay-based typing. Nearly every sample came with metadata listing a de-identified subject ID, COVID-19 status, age in years and sex. The dataset comprised deeply sampled blood TCRbeta repertoires from subjects exposed to, actively infected with, or recovered from COVID-19. A freely available public database, intended as a resource for researchers studying the immune response to SARS-CoV-2, is where the repertoires were released. Study-wide findings and limitations: Clinical and demographic metadata were provided uncurated, with the amount varying by source and participant.

TCRbeta CDR3 regions were amplified from genomic DNA using the immunoSEQ Assay, a bias-controlled multiplex PCR. The authors' analysis ran thus. The number of nucleated cells in each sample was estimated from the amplification of reference gene primers within the assay. To quantify the absolute abundance of each unique TCRbeta CDR3 rearrangement, sequence reads were collapsed and filtered. For each sample, productive Simpson clonality was calculated as the square root of Simpson's diversity index over productive rearrangements. As stored in TCRdb, this immuneACCESS dataset retains in-frame rearrangements with V and J assigned. A fraction of the clones does not appear; measured against another copy, unresolved V genes explain less than half of the discrepancy, and the remainder lacks a known reason. V and J calls and clone size are those listed in that table; D and trimming were worked out from the DNA. Across this sample there are roughly 70,000 clones, with 80% to 90% seen only once. The ten top clones hold roughly 3.2% of the sample.

V gives up 0 bases and J gives up 2 bases, and the segment between their germline ends measures 9 bases. CDR1 and CDR2 are drawn from the germline V gene: SGDLS, YYNGEE. The CDR3 spans 14 residues, from the cysteine through the phenylalanine. Only CDR3 DNA is held: 42 bases, read in frame from base 1. About this clone itself: Its cognate antigen has yet to be identified. No base quality values were provided; no much bigger clone lies one nucleotide off.

The collaborating institutions used their own protocols to collect whole blood in K2EDTA tubes. For TCRbeta analysis, collaborators shipped samples in one of three forms: frozen whole blood, isolated PBMCs, or DNA extracted from either of those sample types. This TCR derives from a man in his fifties or sixties with active COVID-19. Rearrangement joined TRBV9 to TRBJ2-7; confidence is insufficient to name the D gene. The material sequenced was peripheral blood. Here the CDR3 is given as CASSVEKWPYEQYF. Here is the DNA: TGTGCCAGCAGCGTAGAGAAGTGGCCCTACGAGCAGTACTTC.